The present T cell receptor (beta chain) was sequenced within a study of patients and donors after allogeneic stem cell transplantation. TCRdb recomputed calls from the RT-PCR reads with MiXCR, one row per CDR3 protein. The sample records about 960,000 distinct CDR3 sequences, under 20% being singletons. Only a few counts were recorded for this clonotype. The CDR3 consists of 15 residues. The V end lost 2 bases, the J end lost 6 bases, and 16 bases lay between the germline ends. The specimen sequenced was blood, either unsorted or a sorted T cell fraction (not recorded which). This receptor was obtained from a human donor who was either an allogeneic HSCT recipient or a stem cell or donor lymphocyte infusion donor (not recorded which). It is not recorded whose cells these are; they may come from a transplant donor. This chain uses TRBV12-3 or TRBV12-4 with TRBJ1-2; no clear D gene. The CDR3 DNA reads TGTGCCAGCAGTTTAAACCTCGGGCAGGCAGATGGCTACACCTTC. Translated: CASSLNLGQADGYTF.